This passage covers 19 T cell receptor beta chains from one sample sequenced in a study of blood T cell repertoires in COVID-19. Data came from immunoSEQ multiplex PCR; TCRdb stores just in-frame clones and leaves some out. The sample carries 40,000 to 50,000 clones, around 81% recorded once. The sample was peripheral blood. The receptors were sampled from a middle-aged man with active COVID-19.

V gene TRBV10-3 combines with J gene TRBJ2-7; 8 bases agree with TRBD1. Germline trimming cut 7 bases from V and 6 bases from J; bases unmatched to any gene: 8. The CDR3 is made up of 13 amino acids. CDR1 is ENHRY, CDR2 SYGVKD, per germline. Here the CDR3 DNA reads TGTGCCATCATGGGGTCAGGGGGCCGCGAGCAGTACTTC. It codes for CAIMGSGGREQYF.

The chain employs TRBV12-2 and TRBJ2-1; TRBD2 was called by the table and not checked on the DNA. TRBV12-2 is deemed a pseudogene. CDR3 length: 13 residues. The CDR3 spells CASRRDSRGEQFF. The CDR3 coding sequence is TGTGCAAGTCGCCGGGACTCTCGGGGTGAGCAGTTCTTC.

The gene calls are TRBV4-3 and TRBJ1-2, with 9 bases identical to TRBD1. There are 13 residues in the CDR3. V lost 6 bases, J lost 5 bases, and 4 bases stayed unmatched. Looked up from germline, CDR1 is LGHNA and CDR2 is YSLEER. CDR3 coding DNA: TGCGCCAGCAGTCCCGGACAGGGGTATGGCTACACCTTC. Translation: CASSPGQGYGYTF.

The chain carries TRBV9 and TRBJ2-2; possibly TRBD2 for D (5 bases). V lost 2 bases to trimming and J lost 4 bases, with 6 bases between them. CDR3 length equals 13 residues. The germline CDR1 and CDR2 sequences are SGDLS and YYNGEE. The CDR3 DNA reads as TGTGCCAGCAGCGTTGCGGGCACCGGGGAGCTGTTTTTT. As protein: CASSVAGTGELFF.

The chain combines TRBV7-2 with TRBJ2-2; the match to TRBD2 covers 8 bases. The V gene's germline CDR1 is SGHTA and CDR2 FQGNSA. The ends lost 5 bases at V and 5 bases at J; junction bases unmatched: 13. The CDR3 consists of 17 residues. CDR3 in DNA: TGTGCCAGCAGCCCTCCTGGTCGAGCGGGGGTTACCGGGGAGCTGTTTTTT. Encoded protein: CASSPPGRAGVTGELFF. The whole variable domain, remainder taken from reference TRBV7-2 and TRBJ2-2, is GAGVSQSPSNKVTEKGKDVELRCDPISGHTALYWYRQSLGQGLEFLIYFQGNSAPDKSGLPSDRFSAERTGGSVSTLTIQRTQQEDSAVYLCASSPPGRAGVTGELFFGEGSRLTVL.

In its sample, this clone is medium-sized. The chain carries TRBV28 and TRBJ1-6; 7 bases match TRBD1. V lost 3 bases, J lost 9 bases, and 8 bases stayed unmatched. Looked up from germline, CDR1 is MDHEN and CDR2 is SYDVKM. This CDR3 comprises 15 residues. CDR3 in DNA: TGTGCCAGCAGTTTCGGGGACAGTGGTATTTCACCCCTCCACTTT. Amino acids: CASSFGDSGISPLHF.

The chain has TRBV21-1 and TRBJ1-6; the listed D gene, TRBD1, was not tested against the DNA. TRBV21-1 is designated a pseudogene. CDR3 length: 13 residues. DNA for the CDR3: TGTGCCAGCAGGGACAGGTTCAATTCACCCCTCCACTTT. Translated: CASRDRFNSPLHF.

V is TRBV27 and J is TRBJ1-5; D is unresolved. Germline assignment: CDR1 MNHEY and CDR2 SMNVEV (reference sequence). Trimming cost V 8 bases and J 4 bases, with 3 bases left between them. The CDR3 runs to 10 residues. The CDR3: CASLNQPQHF. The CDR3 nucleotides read TGTGCCAGCCTTAATCAGCCCCAGCATTTT.

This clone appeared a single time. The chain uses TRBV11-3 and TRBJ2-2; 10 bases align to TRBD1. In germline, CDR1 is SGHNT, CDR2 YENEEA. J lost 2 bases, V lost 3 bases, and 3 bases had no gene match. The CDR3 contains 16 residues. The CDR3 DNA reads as TGTGCCAGCAGCTTTGACAGGGGGCGAAACACCGGGGAGCTGTTTTTT. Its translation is CASSFDRGRNTGELFF. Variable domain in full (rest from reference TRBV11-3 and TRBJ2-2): EAGVVQSPRYKIIEKKQPVAFWCNPISGHNTLYWYLQNLGQGPELLIRYENEEAVDDSQLPKDRFSAERLKGVDSTLKIQPAELGDSAVYLCASSFDRGRNTGELFFGEGSRLTVL.

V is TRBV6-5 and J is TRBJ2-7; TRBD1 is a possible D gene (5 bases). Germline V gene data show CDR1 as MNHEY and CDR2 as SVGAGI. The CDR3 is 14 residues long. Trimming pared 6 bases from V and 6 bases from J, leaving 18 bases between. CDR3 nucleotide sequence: TGTGCCAGCAGCCTGACAGACAAAACGCGCGAGCAGTACTTC. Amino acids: CASSLTDKTREQYF.

Here the CDR3 DNA reads TGCGCCAGCAGCCAAGGTATGGGCGGGGGTCAGCCCCAGCATTTT. Translation: CASSQGMGGGQPQHF. The chain couples TRBV4-3 to TRBJ1-5, with D perhaps TRBD1 (5 bases). The CDR3 runs to 15 residues. Germline CDR1 and CDR2: LGHNA and YSLEER. The germline V and J ends were trimmed by 1 base and 6 bases, with 13 bases remaining between them.

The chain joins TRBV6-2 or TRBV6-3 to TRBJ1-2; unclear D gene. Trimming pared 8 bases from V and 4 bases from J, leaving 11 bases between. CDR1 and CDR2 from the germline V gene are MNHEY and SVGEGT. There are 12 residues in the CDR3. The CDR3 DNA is TGTGCCAGCGGTTCTTCGAGCTATGGCTACACCTTC. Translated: CASGSSSYGYTF.

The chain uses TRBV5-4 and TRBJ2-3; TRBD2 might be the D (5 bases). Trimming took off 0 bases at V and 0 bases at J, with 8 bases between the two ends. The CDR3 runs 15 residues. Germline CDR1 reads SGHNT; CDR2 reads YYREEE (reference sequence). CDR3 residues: CASSLEPGSTDTQYF. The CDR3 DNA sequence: TGTGCCAGCAGCTTGGAACCGGGGAGCACAGATACGCAGTATTTT.

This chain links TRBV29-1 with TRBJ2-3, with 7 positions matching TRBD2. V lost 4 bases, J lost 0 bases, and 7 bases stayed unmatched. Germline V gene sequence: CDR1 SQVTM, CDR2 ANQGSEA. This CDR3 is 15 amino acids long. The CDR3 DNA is TGCAGCGTTGGATTAGTTAGCGGGAGCACAGATACGCAGTATTTT. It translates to CSVGLVSGSTDTQYF.

CDR3 nucleotide sequence: TGTGCCAGCAGCTCAGTTCAGGGGGCCCCAGATACGCAGTATTTT. It is translated as CASSSVQGAPDTQYF. This chain uses TRBV9 with TRBJ2-3; the match to TRBD1 covers 8 bases. The CDR3 length is 15 residues. V shed 4 bases and J 4 bases; nucleotides not matched to a gene: 8. From germline, CDR1 is SGDLS and CDR2 YYNGEE.

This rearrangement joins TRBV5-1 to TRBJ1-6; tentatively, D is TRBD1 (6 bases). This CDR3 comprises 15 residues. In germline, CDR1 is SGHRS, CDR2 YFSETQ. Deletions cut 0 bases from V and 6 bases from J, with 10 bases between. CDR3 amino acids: CASSLDPGANSPLHF. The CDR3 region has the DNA TGCGCCAGCAGCTTGGATCCAGGGGCTAATTCACCCCTCCACTTT.

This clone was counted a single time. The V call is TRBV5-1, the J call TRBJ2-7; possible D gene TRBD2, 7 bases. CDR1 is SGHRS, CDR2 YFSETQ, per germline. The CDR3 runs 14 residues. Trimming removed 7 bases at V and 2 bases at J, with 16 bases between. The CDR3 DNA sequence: TGCGCCAGCTCTGACGGGGGGCGCACCTACGAGCAGTACTTC. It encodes CASSDGGRTYEQYF.

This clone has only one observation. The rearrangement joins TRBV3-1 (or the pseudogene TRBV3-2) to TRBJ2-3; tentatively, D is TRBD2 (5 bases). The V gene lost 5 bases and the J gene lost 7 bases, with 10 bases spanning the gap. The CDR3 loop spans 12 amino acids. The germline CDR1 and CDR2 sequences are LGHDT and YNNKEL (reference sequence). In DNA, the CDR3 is TGTGCCAGCAGCTCCCCCGGGAATACGCAGTATTTT. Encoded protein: CASSSPGNTQYF.

The CDR3 here is CASSSPRDRGKEQYF. CDR3 DNA sequence: TGTGCCAGCAGCTCACCCCGTGACAGGGGTAAAGAGCAGTACTTC. This rearrangement joins TRBV11-3 to TRBJ2-7, with TRBD1 matching 8 bases. Germline assignment: CDR1 SGHNT and CDR2 YENEEA. This CDR3 is 15 amino acids long. Losses at the gene ends were 4 bases for V and 7 bases for J; bases not matched to a gene: 12.